One sample yielded the 7 T cell receptor beta chains listed below, sequenced in a study of blood T cell repertoires in COVID-19. Libraries were prepared by immunoSEQ multiplex PCR; TCRdb keeps only in-frame clonotypes and omits some of them. The table has more than 300,000 clones, 88% seen once; the top ten hold approximately 7.4%. Source material: peripheral blood. Receptor source: a woman aged 70-85 years with COVID-19, enrolled during active disease.

The chain links TRBV7-9 to TRBJ2-1; D is undetermined. The CDR3 totals 15 residues. The V gene lost 5 bases and the J gene lost 4 bases, with 15 bases spanning the gap. Germline CDR1 is SEHNR and CDR2 is FQNEAQ (reference sequence). The CDR3 nucleotides read TGTGCCAGCAGCCCGCTGGGCAGGTATTACAATGAGCAGTTCTTC. Protein sequence: CASSPLGRYYNEQFF.

The chain uses TRBV12-5 and TRBJ1-5; possible D gene TRBD1, 6 bases. Germline loops: CDR1 LGHNT, CDR2 FRNRAP. Trimming took 1 base from V and 7 from J, leaving 17 bases between them. The CDR3 has 16 amino acids. Here the CDR3 DNA reads TGTGCTAGTGGTTTGGCTCTGTTGGGGGGGCGGCAGCCCCAGCATTTT. This gives the protein CASGLALLGGRQPQHF.

This sequence joins TRBV7-9 and TRBJ1-2; D remains ambiguous. V was trimmed by 5 bases and J by 0 bases, leaving 10 bases between them. The CDR3 sequence is 14 residues long. Germline V gene sequence: CDR1 SEHNR, CDR2 FQNEAQ (reference sequence). In DNA form, the CDR3 reads TGTGCCAGCAGCCATGATCAGGCTAACTATGGCTACACCTTC. Its protein is CASSHDQANYGYTF. Complete variable domain (other parts from reference TRBV7-9 and TRBJ1-2): DTGVSQNPRHKITKRGQNVTFRCDPISEHNRLYWYRQTLGQGPEFLTYFQNEAQLEKSRLLSDRFSAERPKGSFSTLEIQRTEQGDSAMYLCASSHDQANYGYTFGSGTRLTVV.

This chain joins TRBV4-3 and TRBJ2-5, with D unresolved. The CDR3 is made up of 11 amino acids. V gave up 3 bases and J gave up 4 bases, with 3 bases separating them. Looked up from germline, CDR1 is LGHNA and CDR2 is YSLEER. CDR3 residues: CASSHRETQYF. DNA of the CDR3: TGCGCCAGCAGCCATAGAGAGACCCAGTACTTC.

The table lists this clone with a count of one. The chain employs TRBV6-5 and TRBJ1-1; D gene uncertain. The CDR3 runs 14 residues. Trimming removed 0 bases from V and 4 bases from J, with 9 bases in between. Germline V lookup: CDR1 MNHEY, CDR2 SVGAGI. The CDR3: CASSYSRAGTEAFF. Written as DNA, the CDR3 is TGTGCCAGCAGTTACTCGCGGGCCGGCACTGAAGCTTTCTTT.

The V and J genes are TRBV5-8 and TRBJ1-1, with D possibly TRBD1 on 5 matching bases. The V end was cut by 4 bases, the J end by 8 bases, with 12 bases between. This CDR3 is 12 amino acids long. The germline V gene encodes CDR1 SGHTS and CDR2 YDEGEE. DNA of the CDR3: TGTGCCAGCAGCCCGGACACATGGGAAGCTTTCTTT. Translating it yields CASSPDTWEAFF.

The chain has TRBV19 and TRBJ1-2, with 8 bases identical to TRBD1. CDR3 length: 15 residues. The germline gives CDR1 LNHDA, CDR2 SQIVND (reference sequence). Losses at the gene ends were 5 bases for V and 4 bases for J; bases not matched to a gene: 9. CDR3 nucleotides: TGTGCCAGTAGTCCGACATTAACAGGGGGCTATGGCTACACCTTC. Protein: CASSPTLTGGYGYTF.